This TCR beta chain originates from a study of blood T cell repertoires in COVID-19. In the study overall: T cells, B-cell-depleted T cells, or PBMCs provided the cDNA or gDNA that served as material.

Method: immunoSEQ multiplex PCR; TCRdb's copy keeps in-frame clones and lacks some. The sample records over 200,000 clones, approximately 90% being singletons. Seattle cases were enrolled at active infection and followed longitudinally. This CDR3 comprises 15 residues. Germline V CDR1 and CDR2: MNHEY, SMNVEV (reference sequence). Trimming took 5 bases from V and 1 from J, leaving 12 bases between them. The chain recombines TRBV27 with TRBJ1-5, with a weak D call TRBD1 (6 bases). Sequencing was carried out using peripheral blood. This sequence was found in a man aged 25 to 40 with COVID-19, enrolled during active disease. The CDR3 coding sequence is TGTGCCAGCAGTCCCACTGACAGGAGCAATCAGCCCCAGCATTTT. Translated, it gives CASSPTDRSNQPQHF.